A single sample gave rise to the 3 T cell receptor beta chains below, sequenced in a study of cytomegalovirus exposure and HLA in healthy donors. 60 Vbeta and 13 Jbeta primers were used in PCR. Measured with immunoSEQ multiplex PCR; TCRdb has only the in-frame clones, and not every one. The table has fewer than 300,000 clones, about four fifths seen once. What was sequenced was PBMCs. The receptor source for this set is a girl under 10 years old in good health and CMV-seronegative.

This sequence joins TRBV5-1 and TRBJ2-5; unclear D gene. This CDR3 has 16 amino acids. Germline lookup yields CDR1 SGHRS and CDR2 YFSETQ. Trimming shortened V by 0 bases and J by 5 bases, and 17 bases separated the two germline ends. The CDR3 loop is CASSLVGLEFGETQYF. Here the CDR3 DNA reads TGCGCCAGCAGCTTGGTGGGTCTAGAATTCGGGGAGACCCAGTACTTC.

The V call is TRBV6-5, the J call TRBJ1-3; D ambiguous. The CDR3 loop spans 16 amino acids. The germline CDR1 and CDR2 sequences are MNHEY and SVGAGI. V lost 0 bases, J lost 0 bases, and 9 bases lay in between. In nucleotides, the CDR3 is TGTGCCAGCAGTTACTCGAGACTGAGCTCTGGAAACACCATATATTTT. Translating it yields CASSYSRLSSGNTIYF.

The genes are TRBV7-8 and TRBJ2-2; no reliable D call. Trimming removed 4 bases from V and 0 bases from J, with 18 bases in between. The CDR3 runs to 18 residues. Germline V gives CDR1 SGHVS, CDR2 FQNEAQ. The CDR3 here is CASSSLVIALSNTGELFF. The CDR3 bases are TGTGCCAGCAGCTCCCTAGTGATTGCCCTCTCGAACACCGGGGAGCTGTTTTTT.